The subject of this entry is one T cell receptor (beta chain). This sample is drawn from a study of blood T cell repertoires in COVID-19. On the study more broadly: Researchers got acute and convalescent COVID-19 samples from the United States, Italy and Spain. T cells, B-cell-depleted T cells, or PBMCs supplied cDNA or gDNA.

Authors' processing steps: Amplification with reference gene primers provided the estimates of nucleated cell counts. Produced via immunoSEQ multiplex PCR; TCRdb's table is partial and in-frame only. V and J calls and clone size are as listed in that table; D and trimming were resolved from the DNA. The sample includes about 150,000 clones, more than 80% of them seen just once. The CDR3 runs 13 residues. Trimming left V 3 bases short and J 3 bases short, with 5 bases between. The V call is TRBV12-3 or TRBV12-4, the J call TRBJ2-2, with D unresolved. This receptor was identified in a woman in her thirties or forties with acute or convalescent COVID-19. The sequenced material came from peripheral blood. The chain's CDR3 is CASSFSDTGELFF. The CDR3 DNA sequence: TGTGCCAGCAGTTTCTCCGACACCGGGGAGCTGTTTTTT.